The 14 T cell receptor beta chains in this list originate from one sample, sequenced in a study of CD8 T cells in ankylosing spondylitis. TCRdb re-analysed the 5' RACE reads in MiXCR, keeping a single row per CDR3 protein. The sample holds around 210,000 distinct CDR3 sequences, 8% to 9% seen once. Sequencing used blood, either unsorted or a sorted T cell fraction (not recorded which). The receptors come from a female donor with ankylosing spondylitis or in good health (not recorded which).

This clonotype showed up just a few times. This rearrangement joins TRBV18 to TRBJ1-1; D gene uncertain. The V end was cut by 0 bases, the J end by 2 bases, with 10 bases between. Germline V lookup: CDR1 KGHSH, CDR2 LQKENI. CDR3 length: 15 residues. DNA of the CDR3: TGTGCCAGCTCACCACCAAACAGACTCAACACTGAAGCTTTCTTT. Amino acid sequence: CASSPPNRLNTEAFF.

This clonotype was picked up many times. The chain combines TRBV12-3 or TRBV12-4 with TRBJ1-1; D is unclear. Trimming pared 6 bases from V and 4 bases from J, leaving 12 bases between. The CDR3 has 13 residues. CDR3 amino acids: CASRRQRGTEAFF. CDR3 DNA sequence: TGTGCCAGCAGACGACAACGAGGCACTGAAGCTTTCTTT.

This clonotype has at least ten counts. The rearrangement joins TRBV20-1 to TRBJ2-4, with D possibly being TRBD2 (5 bases). CDR1 and CDR2 from the germline V gene are DFQATT and SNEGSKA (reference sequence). V shed 4 bases and J shed 0 bases, with 13 bases lying between them. The CDR3 is made up of 15 amino acids. The DNA for the CDR3 is TGCAGTGCTAAAGACTACCAGCTAGCCAAAAACATTCAGTACTTC. Translated: CSAKDYQLAKNIQYF.

This clonotype was seen a few times. V usage is TRBV7-9 and J usage is TRBJ2-1; D is uncertain. From germline, CDR1 is SEHNR and CDR2 FQNEAQ (reference sequence). V was pared by 3 bases and J by 5 bases, with 5 bases between. The CDR3 runs 12 residues. The CDR3 nucleotides read TGTGCCAGCAGCTTTTACGACAATGAGCAGTTCTTC. Amino acid sequence: CASSFYDNEQFF.

This clonotype occurred many times. The gene calls are TRBV20-1 and TRBJ2-3; 12 bases are shared with TRBD2. J lost 9 bases, V lost 6 bases, and 13 bases had no gene match. Germline V CDR1 and CDR2: DFQATT, SNEGSKA (reference sequence). The CDR3 extends over 15 amino acids. The CDR3 DNA follows: TGCAGTGCCCTCTTGGGGCTAGCGGGAGGGAGGACGCAGTATTTT. Protein sequence: CSALLGLAGGRTQYF.

The rearrangement uses TRBV11-2 and TRBJ2-1; D remains ambiguous. CDR1 SGHAT and CDR2 FQNNGV come from the germline V gene. The V end was cut by 4 bases, the J end by 6 bases, with 10 bases between. The CDR3 totals 13 residues. The CDR3 spells CASSSSLANEQFF. CDR3 coding DNA: TGTGCCAGCAGCTCCTCCCTGGCCAATGAGCAGTTCTTC. Full variable domain (rest looked up from reference TRBV11-2 and TRBJ2-1): EAGVAQSPRYKIIEKRQSVAFWCNPISGHATLYWYQQILGQGPKLLIQFQNNGVVDDSQLPKDRFSAERLKGVDSTLKIQPAKLEDSAVYLCASSSSLANEQFFGPGTRLTVL.

This clonotype was seen repeatedly, ten times or more. The rearrangement joins TRBV5-1 to TRBJ2-3, with a weak D call TRBD2 (6 bases). Trimming took off 7 bases at V and 2 bases at J, with 14 bases between the two ends. Germline V gives CDR1 SGHRS, CDR2 YFSETQ. This CDR3 has 14 amino acids. CDR3 in DNA: TGCGCCAGCCAGGAGGGCCGCGCCACAGATACGCAGTATTTT. Translation gives CASQEGRATDTQYF. Full variable domain (rest looked up from reference TRBV5-1 and TRBJ2-3): KAGVTQTPRYLIKTRGQQVTLSCSPISGHRSVSWYQQTPGQGLQFLFEYFSETQRNKGNFPGRFSGRQFSNSRSEMNVSTLELGDSALYLCASQEGRATDTQYFGPGTRLTVL.

This clonotype was recorded many times. CDR3 sequence: CASTPGLAGLNEQFF. The CDR3 nucleotides read TGCGCCAGTACACCGGGACTAGCGGGACTCAATGAGCAGTTCTTC. The chain links TRBV5-1 to TRBJ2-1; TRBD2 matches 13 bases. V gave up 8 bases and J gave up 6 bases; unmatched junction bases: 8. The germline CDR1 and CDR2 sequences are SGHRS and YFSETQ. This CDR3 spans 15 amino acids.

This clonotype has ten or more counts. The genes are TRBV23-1 and TRBJ1-1; 8 positions agree with TRBD1. TRBV23-1 has ORF status, its function being uncertain. Trimming removed 6 bases from V and 4 bases from J; junction bases left unmatched: 7. The CDR3 length is 14 residues. This chain's CDR3 is CASSVRGQGTEAFF. The CDR3 DNA is TGCGCCAGCAGCGTCAGGGGGCAAGGCACTGAAGCTTTCTTT.

This clonotype showed up many times. The gene calls are TRBV5-1 and TRBJ2-2, with a possible D match to TRBD1 (5 bases). V was clipped by 0 bases and J by 4 bases, with 10 bases between them. This CDR3 spans 15 amino acids. Germline-derived CDR1 and CDR2 are SGHRS and YFSETQ. CDR3 loop: CASSLGQLTTGELFF. CDR3 sequence (DNA): TGCGCCAGCAGCTTGGGACAGCTTACCACCGGGGAGCTGTTTTTT.

This clonotype has only a few counts. This chain uses TRBV14 with TRBJ1-1; D not certain. V was shortened by 4 bases and J by 1 base, with 22 bases between the two germline ends. This CDR3 has 18 residues. Germline CDR1 reads SGHDN; CDR2 reads FVKESK. This chain's CDR3 is CASSRRHPGSRGNTEAFF. As DNA, the CDR3 is TGTGCCAGCAGCCGACGACACCCAGGCTCCCGAGGGAACACTGAAGCTTTCTTT.

This clonotype has ten or more counts. The chain recombines TRBV20-1 with TRBJ2-7; the D is unclear. The CDR3 spans 11 residues. Germline V gene lookup returns CDR1 DFQATT and CDR2 SNEGSKA (reference sequence). V was cut by 3 bases and J by 5 bases, with 8 bases left in between. This CDR3 reads CSARQLDEQYF. In nucleotides, the CDR3 is TGCAGTGCTAGGCAGCTGGACGAGCAGTACTTC.

This clonotype was observed at least ten times. The rearrangement links TRBV6-1 to TRBJ1-1; D is unresolved. The V gene lost 8 bases and the J gene lost 0 bases, with 13 bases spanning the gap. The germline V gene encodes CDR1 MNHNS and CDR2 SASEGT. This CDR3 is 14 amino acids long. CDR3 region: CASSDPGLNTEAFF. CDR3 nucleotides: TGTGCCAGCTCTGACCCGGGCCTGAACACTGAAGCTTTCTTT.

Many counts were recorded for this clonotype. The chain recombines TRBV6-1 with TRBJ1-1; 7 bases align to TRBD1. Germline assignment: CDR1 MNHNS and CDR2 SASEGT. This CDR3 is built from 14 residues. V lost 6 bases to trimming and J lost 1 base; unmatched junction nucleotides: 5. As DNA, the CDR3 is TGTGCCAGCAGACCCAGGGGGGGGAACACTGAAGCTTTCTTT. It specifies CASRPRGGNTEAFF.